Listed below are T cell receptor beta chains from one sample, sequenced in a study of cytomegalovirus exposure and HLA in healthy donors. Produced via immunoSEQ multiplex PCR; TCRdb's table is partial and in-frame only. The sample holds more than 85,000 clones, roughly 71% seen once. Sequenced: PBMCs. These receptors all stem from an older woman in good health and CMV-seropositive. The CDR3 runs from the conserved cysteine through the conserved F or W. Each record gives: V gene, clone size, J gene, D gene, CDR3 DNA, CDR3 protein. The D gene is left open where the match is weak. Size is stated for part of the rows, as once, few or many counts, or as a class when the clone is expanded.

>TRBV7-8|-|TRBJ1-4|-
TGTGCCAGCAGCTCCAGGACAGCGTTAGCAACTAATGAAAAACTGTTTTTT
CASSSRTALATNEKLFF
>TRBV5-4|-|TRBJ2-5|TRBD1
TGTGCCAGCAGCCCACAGGGGCAGTTACAGACCCAGTACTTC
CASSPQGQLQTQYF
>TRBV18|-|TRBJ1-6|-
TGTGCCAGCTCACCACAGGAGTATAATTCACCCCTCCACTTT
CASSPQEYNSPLHF
>TRBV7-7|-|TRBJ2-1|TRBD1
TGTGCTAGCAGCTCACCCGGGACAGGGGATGACAATGAGCAGTTCTTC
CASSSPGTGDDNEQFF
>TRBV5-6|few|TRBJ2-1|-
TGTGCCAGCAGCCTCGCGGGTCGGGATGAGCAGTTCTTC
CASSLAGRDEQFF
>TRBV6-6|-|TRBJ1-5|TRBD1
TGTGCCAGCAGGGGACAGGGGCATAGCAATCAGCCCCAGCATTTT
CASRGQGHSNQPQHF
>TRBV2|-|TRBJ2-4|-
TGTGCCAGCAGTGATACTCCGAGGCTGACCAAAAACATTCAGTACTTC
CASSDTPRLTKNIQYF
>TRBV12-5|-|TRBJ1-1|-
TGTGCTAGTGGTTTGGTTCAGGTGAACACTGAAGCTTTCTTT
CASGLVQVNTEAFF
>TRBV30|-|TRBJ2-3|TRBD2
TGTGCCTGCGGGGGGGCTCTCACAGATACGCAGTATTTT
CACGGALTDTQYF
>TRBV6-1|-|TRBJ2-1|-
TGTGCCTCTGGACTAAGCTCCTACAATGAGCAGTTCTTC
CASGLSSYNEQFF
>TRBV30|-|TRBJ2-1|-
TGTGCCTGGAGTCAAGGGGGGGAATCCAATGAGCAGTTCTTC
CAWSQGGESNEQFF
>TRBV6-6|-|TRBJ2-7|-
TGTGCCAGCAGCTATGGGGCAAACTCCTACGAGCAGTACTTC
CASSYGANSYEQYF
>TRBV19|-|TRBJ1-1|-
TGTGCCAGTAGTACGACAGCAATTAACACTGAAGCTTTCTTT
CASSTTAINTEAFF
>TRBV29-1|-|TRBJ2-1|TRBD2
TGCAGCGTCCCGTATCGGCTAGCGGGGGGGGTTAGGCAGTTCTTC
CSVPYRLAGGVRQFF
>TRBV6-5|-|TRBJ2-2|-
TGTGCCAGCAGTTACTCGAGGACTTATCGCGGGGAGCTGTTTTTT
CASSYSRTYRGELFF
>TRBV6-5|few|TRBJ1-2|-
TGTGCCAGCAGTTACTCGGCAGACAATGGCTACACCTTC
CASSYSADNGYTF
>TRBV10-2|-|TRBJ2-4|-
TGCGCCAGCAGTGAGTTTTCAGGGTCGGCCAAAAACATTCAGTACTTC
CASSEFSGSAKNIQYF
>TRBV28|once|TRBJ1-2|TRBD1
TGTGCCAGCAGTTTATCTAGGGGGCTTGGCTACACCTTC
CASSLSRGLGYTF
>TRBV5-1|-|TRBJ2-1|-
TGCGCCAGCAGCTCACTAACGGGGAACAATGAGCAGTTCTTC
CASSSLTGNNEQFF
>TRBV5-1|few|TRBJ2-7|TRBD2
TGCGCCAGCACCCCGGGGGGTCGGGGGGGCGGTTACGAGCAGTACTTC
CASTPGGRGGGYEQYF
>TRBV2|-|TRBJ1-1|-
TGTGCCAGCAGCCCCCCGGTGCTCACTGAAGCTTTCTTT
CASSPPVLTEAFF
>TRBV18|-|TRBJ2-1|TRBD2
TGTGCCAGCTCACCATCCAGCGGGGTAGGTTTCGGGACCTACAATGAGCAGTTCTTC
CASSPSSGVGFGTYNEQFF
>TRBV9|-|TRBJ2-3|TRBD2
TGTGCCAGCAGCACTAGCGGTTCCACAGATACGCAGTATTTT
CASSTSGSTDTQYF
>TRBV6-6|-|TRBJ2-3|TRBD1
TGTGCCAGCAGCCGACAGGGGGGCTACACAGATACGCAGTATTTT
CASSRQGGYTDTQYF
>TRBV30|-|TRBJ2-3|-
TGTGCCTGGAGCGATAACAGTTATACGCAGTATTTT
CAWSDNSYTQYF
>TRBV15|few|TRBJ2-7|TRBD1
TGTGCCACCAGCATTGACAGGGGCTACGAGCAGTACTTC
CATSIDRGYEQYF
>TRBV4-3|once|TRBJ1-2|-
TGCGCCAGCAGCCAAGAAGGGGTCAACTATGGCTACACCTTC
CASSQEGVNYGYTF
>TRBV6-5|-|TRBJ1-6|-
TGTGCCAGCAACCCTCGGGGGAACCTCGATTCACCCCTCCACTTT
CASNPRGNLDSPLHF
>TRBV2|-|TRBJ2-5|TRBD1
TGTGCCAGCAGACCGGGACAGGAAGAGACCCAGTACTTC
CASRPGQEETQYF
>TRBV4-3|few|TRBJ2-7|TRBD2
TGCGCCAGCAGCCTTCAGGGGGCTAGCGGGGGGGAAACCTACGAGCAGTACTTC
CASSLQGASGGETYEQYF
>TRBV11-2|-|TRBJ2-7|TRBD2
TGTGCCAGCAGCCCGGGACTAGCGGGGGCGGTCGGCGAGCAGTACTTC
CASSPGLAGAVGEQYF
>TRBV5-5|-|TRBJ1-2|-
TGTGCCAGCAGCTTCACAGGGACCGAGAGCTATGGCTACACCTTC
CASSFTGTESYGYTF
>TRBV9|-|TRBJ2-3|TRBD1
TGTGCCAGCAGCGTAGCCTCTGGCGGGACAGGAGATACGCAGTATTTT
CASSVASGGTGDTQYF
>TRBV6-5|-|TRBJ1-5|TRBD1
TGTGCCAGCAGCTCGGGACAGGGAGGAGGTCAGCCCCAGCATTTT
CASSSGQGGGQPQHF
>TRBV5-4|-|TRBJ2-5|TRBD1
TGTGCCAGCAGCCGCCGGGACAGCCAAGAGACCCAGTACTTC
CASSRRDSQETQYF
>TRBV6-5|-|TRBJ1-1|-
TGTGCCAGCAGTTACTCGGCAGGAGGCACTGAAGCTTTCTTT
CASSYSAGGTEAFF
>TRBV30|-|TRBJ1-5|TRBD1
TGTGCCTCCACGACAGGACAGGGGGGGAATCAGCCCCAGCATTTT
CASTTGQGGNQPQHF
>TRBV5-1|-|TRBJ2-7|TRBD1
TGCGCCAGCAGCTACGGGACAGGGGTGGGCGAGCAGTACTTC
CASSYGTGVGEQYF
>TRBV6-1|few|TRBJ1-4|-
TGTGCCAGCAGTGGAGGAGGGGCTGATGAAAAACTGTTTTTT
CASSGGGADEKLFF
>TRBV2|-|TRBJ2-6|-
TGTGCCAGCAGTGACCGGGACTCTGGGGCCAACGTCCTGACTTTC
CASSDRDSGANVLTF
>TRBV10-2|-|TRBJ1-1|-
TGCGCCAGCCTTATCCCGGGGGTCACTGAAGCTTTCTTT
CASLIPGVTEAFF
>TRBV6-6|-|TRBJ1-5|TRBD1
TGTGCCAGCAGAACGGGACAGGGGGAGAATCAGCCCCAGCATTTT
CASRTGQGENQPQHF
>TRBV30|-|TRBJ1-2|-
TGTGCCTGGAGTGTACGCGGCAAATACTATGGCTACACCTTC
CAWSVRGKYYGYTF
>TRBV5-6|-|TRBJ2-2|TRBD2
TGTGCCAGCAGCCCCCGGACTAGCGGTAACACCGGGGAGCTGTTTTTT
CASSPRTSGNTGELFF
>TRBV6-1|large|TRBJ2-1|TRBD2
TGTGCCAGCAGTGCGGTTAGCGGGGGGGCGGGGAATGAGCAGTTCTTC
CASSAVSGGAGNEQFF
>TRBV5-1|-|TRBJ1-5|-
TGCGCCAGCTCCCGGGCAGGGAATCAGCCCCAGCATTTT
CASSRAGNQPQHF
>TRBV7-9|-|TRBJ2-2|-
TGTGCCAGCAGGCGGTTAGAAGCCGGGGAGCTGTTTTTT
CASRRLEAGELFF
>TRBV5-1|-|TRBJ2-5|TRBD2
TGCGCCAGCAGCTCCCGACTAGCGGGGCAAGAGACCCAGTACTTC
CASSSRLAGQETQYF
>TRBV9|-|TRBJ1-1|-
TGTGCCAGCAGCGTAGGCCTTGAGGGAGAAGCTTTCTTT
CASSVGLEGEAFF
>TRBV7-9|-|TRBJ2-7|-
TGTGCCAGCAGCCCCCCCGGGGTCTACGAGCAGTACTTC
CASSPPGVYEQYF
>TRBV27|-|TRBJ1-6|TRBD1
TGTGCCAGCAGTTTATCAGGGGGCCTTGGATCACCCCTCCACTTT
CASSLSGGLGSPLHF
>TRBV7-2|-|TRBJ2-6|TRBD1
TGTGCCAGCACCGAGGACAGGCCGAATACTTACTCTGGGGCCAACGTCCTGACTTTC
CASTEDRPNTYSGANVLTF
>TRBV30|-|TRBJ1-4|TRBD1
TGTGCCTGGGGACCGGGACAGGGGGTTGAAAAACTGTTTTTT
CAWGPGQGVEKLFF
>TRBV27|few|TRBJ1-2|-
TGTGCCAGCAGTGTGAGACAGAACTATGGCTACACCTTC
CASSVRQNYGYTF
>TRBV6-4|-|TRBJ1-4|-
TGTGCCAGCAGAGCCACGGGGGGCGGAAATGAAAAACTGTTTTTT
CASRATGGGNEKLFF
>TRBV27|once|TRBJ1-5|TRBD1
TGTGCCAGCAGTTTAGGGACAGGGAATCAGCCCCAGCATTTT
CASSLGTGNQPQHF
>TRBV7-9|-|TRBJ2-1|TRBD2
TGTGCCAGCAGCTTCGGACTAGCGAACAATGAGCAGTTCTTC
CASSFGLANNEQFF
>TRBV5-1|-|TRBJ1-5|TRBD1
TGCGCCAGCAGCACCGGACAGGGACGCAATCAGCCCCAGCATTTT
CASSTGQGRNQPQHF
>TRBV14|-|TRBJ2-2|TRBD2
TGTGCCAGTACGGGACTAGCCTCGAACACCGGGGAGCTGTTTTTT
CASTGLASNTGELFF
>TRBV18|-|TRBJ2-7|-
TGTGCCAGCTCAACTGGTGCCGCCTACGAGCAGTACTTC
CASSTGAAYEQYF